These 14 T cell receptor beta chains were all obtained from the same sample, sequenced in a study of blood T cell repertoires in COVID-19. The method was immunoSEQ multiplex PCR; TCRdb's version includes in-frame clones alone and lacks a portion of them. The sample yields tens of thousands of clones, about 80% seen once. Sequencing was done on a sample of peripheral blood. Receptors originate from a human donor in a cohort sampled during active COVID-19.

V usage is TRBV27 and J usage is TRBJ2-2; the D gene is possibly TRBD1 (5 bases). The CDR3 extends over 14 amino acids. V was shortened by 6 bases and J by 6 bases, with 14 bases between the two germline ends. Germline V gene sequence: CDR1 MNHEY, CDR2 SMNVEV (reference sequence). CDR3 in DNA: TGTGCCAGCAGGCCCCACTTAGGGGCCGGGGAGCTGTTTTTT. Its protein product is CASRPHLGAGELFF.

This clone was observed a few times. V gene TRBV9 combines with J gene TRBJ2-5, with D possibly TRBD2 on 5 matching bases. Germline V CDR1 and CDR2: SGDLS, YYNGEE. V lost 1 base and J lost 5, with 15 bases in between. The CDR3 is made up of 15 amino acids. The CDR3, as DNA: TGTGCCAGCAGCGTAAATGAAGGGAGTGGCGAGACCCAGTACTTC. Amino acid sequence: CASSVNEGSGETQYF.

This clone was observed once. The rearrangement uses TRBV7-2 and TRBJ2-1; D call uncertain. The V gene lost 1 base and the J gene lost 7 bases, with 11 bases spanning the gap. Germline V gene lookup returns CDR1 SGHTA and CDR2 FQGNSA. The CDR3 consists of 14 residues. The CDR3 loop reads CASSLGFRVNEQFF. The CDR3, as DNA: TGTGCCAGCAGCTTAGGATTCCGCGTGAATGAGCAGTTCTTC.

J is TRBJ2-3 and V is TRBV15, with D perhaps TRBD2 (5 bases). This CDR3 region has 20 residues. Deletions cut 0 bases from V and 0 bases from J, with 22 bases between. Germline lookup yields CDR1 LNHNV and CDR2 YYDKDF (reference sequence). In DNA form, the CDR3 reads TGTGCCACCAGCAGAGATCTACCCCAATCCTCTCGGGAAAGCACAGATACGCAGTATTTT. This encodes CATSRDLPQSSRESTDTQYF.

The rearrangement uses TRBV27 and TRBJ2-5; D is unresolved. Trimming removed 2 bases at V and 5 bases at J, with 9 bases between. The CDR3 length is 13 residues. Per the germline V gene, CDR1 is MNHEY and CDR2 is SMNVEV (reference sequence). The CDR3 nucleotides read TGTGCCAGCAGTTTAGGCCCCTTCGAGACCCAGTACTTC. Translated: CASSLGPFETQYF.

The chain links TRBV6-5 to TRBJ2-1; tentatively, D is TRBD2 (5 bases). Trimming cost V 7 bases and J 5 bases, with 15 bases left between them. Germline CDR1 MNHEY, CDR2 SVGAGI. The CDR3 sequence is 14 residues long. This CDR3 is CASIKSAGHNEQFF. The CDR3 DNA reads TGTGCCAGCATTAAGAGCGCGGGTCACAATGAGCAGTTCTTC.

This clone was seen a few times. The CDR3 loop reads CASSQGSEAFF. The CDR3 region has the DNA TGTGCCAGCAGCCAGGGGTCTGAAGCTTTCTTT. The chain uses TRBV7-8 and TRBJ1-1; tentatively, D is TRBD1 (6 bases). The V gene lost 5 bases and the J gene lost 6 bases, with 7 bases spanning the gap. The CDR3 length is 11 residues. CDR1 and CDR2 from the germline V gene are SGHVS and FQNEAQ.

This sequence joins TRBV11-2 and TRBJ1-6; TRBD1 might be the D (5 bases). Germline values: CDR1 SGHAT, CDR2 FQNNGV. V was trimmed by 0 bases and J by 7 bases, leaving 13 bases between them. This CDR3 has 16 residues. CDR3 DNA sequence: TGTGCCAGCAGCTTAGAGAGCAGGGTTAGGAATTCACCCCTCCACTTT. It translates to CASSLESRVRNSPLHF.

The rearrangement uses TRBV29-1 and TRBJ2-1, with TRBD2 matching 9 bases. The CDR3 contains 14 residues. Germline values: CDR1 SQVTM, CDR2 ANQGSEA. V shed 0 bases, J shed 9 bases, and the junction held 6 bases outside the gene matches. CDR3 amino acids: CSVEERLAAREQFF. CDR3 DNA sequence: TGCAGCGTTGAAGAGAGACTAGCGGCACGTGAGCAGTTCTTC.

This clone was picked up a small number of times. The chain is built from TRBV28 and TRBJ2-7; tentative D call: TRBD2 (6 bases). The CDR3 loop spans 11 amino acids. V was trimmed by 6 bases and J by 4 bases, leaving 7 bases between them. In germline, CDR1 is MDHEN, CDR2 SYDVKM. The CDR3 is CASSGRYEQYF. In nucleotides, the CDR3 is TGTGCCAGCAGCGGGAGATACGAGCAGTACTTC.

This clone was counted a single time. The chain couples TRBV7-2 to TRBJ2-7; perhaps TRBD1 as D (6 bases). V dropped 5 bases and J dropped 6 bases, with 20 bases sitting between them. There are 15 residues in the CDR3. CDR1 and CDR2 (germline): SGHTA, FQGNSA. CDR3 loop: CASSALQGSGSEQYF. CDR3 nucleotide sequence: TGTGCCAGCAGCGCCCTGCAGGGGTCGGGAAGCGAGCAGTACTTC.

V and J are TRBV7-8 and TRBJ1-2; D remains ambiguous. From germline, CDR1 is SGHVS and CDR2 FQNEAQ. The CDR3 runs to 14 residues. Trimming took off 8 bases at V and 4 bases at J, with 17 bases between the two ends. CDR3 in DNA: TGTGCCAGCGGTCCGACTCCCCTGGGCTATGGCTACACCTTC. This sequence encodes CASGPTPLGYGYTF.

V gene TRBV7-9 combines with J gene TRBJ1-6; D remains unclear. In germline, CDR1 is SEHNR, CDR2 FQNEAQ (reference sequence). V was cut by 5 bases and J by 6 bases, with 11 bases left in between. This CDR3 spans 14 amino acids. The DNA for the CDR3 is TGTGCCAGCAGCCCGGAGGGCAGTAATTCACCCCTCCACTTT. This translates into CASSPEGSNSPLHF.

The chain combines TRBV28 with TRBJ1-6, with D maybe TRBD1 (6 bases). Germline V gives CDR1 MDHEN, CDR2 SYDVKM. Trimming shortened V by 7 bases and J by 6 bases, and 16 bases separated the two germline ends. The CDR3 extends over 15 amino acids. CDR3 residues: CASTPGGGGNSPLHF. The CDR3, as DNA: TGTGCCAGCACCCCCGGTGGGGGCGGTAATTCACCCCTCCACTTT.